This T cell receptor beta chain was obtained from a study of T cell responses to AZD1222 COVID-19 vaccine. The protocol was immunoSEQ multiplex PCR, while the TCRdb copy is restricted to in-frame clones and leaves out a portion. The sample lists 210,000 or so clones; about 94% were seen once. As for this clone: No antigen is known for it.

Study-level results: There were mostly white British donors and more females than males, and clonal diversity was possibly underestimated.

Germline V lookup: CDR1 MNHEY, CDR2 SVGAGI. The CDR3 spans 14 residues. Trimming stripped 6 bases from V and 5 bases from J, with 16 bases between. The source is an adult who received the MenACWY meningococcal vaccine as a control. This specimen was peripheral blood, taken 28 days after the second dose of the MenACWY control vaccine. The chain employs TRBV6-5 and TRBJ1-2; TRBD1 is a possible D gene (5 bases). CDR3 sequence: CASRAIGTSYGYTF. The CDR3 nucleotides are TGTGCCAGCAGGGCGATAGGGACGAGTTATGGCTACACCTTC.